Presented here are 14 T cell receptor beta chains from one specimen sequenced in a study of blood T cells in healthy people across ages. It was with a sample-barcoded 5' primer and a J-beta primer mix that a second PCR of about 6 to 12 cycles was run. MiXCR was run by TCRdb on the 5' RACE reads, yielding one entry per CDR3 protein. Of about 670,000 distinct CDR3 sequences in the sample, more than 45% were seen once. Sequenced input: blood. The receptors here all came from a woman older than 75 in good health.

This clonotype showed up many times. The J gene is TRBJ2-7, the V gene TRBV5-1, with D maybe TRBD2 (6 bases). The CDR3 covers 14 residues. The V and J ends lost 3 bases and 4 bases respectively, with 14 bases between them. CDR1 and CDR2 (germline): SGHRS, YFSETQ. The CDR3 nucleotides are TGCGCCAGCAGCTCCGGACCGGAGGGATACGAGCAGTACTTC. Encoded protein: CASSSGPEGYEQYF.

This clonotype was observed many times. CDR3 sequence reads: CASRFPAVETQYF. The CDR3 region has the DNA TGTGCCAGTAGATTTCCTGCGGTAGAGACCCAGTACTTC. The V and J genes are TRBV11-2 and TRBJ2-5; D gene uncertain. The CDR3 spans 13 residues. Germline CDR1 SGHAT, CDR2 FQNNGV. V was clipped by 9 bases and J by 4 bases, with 15 bases between them.

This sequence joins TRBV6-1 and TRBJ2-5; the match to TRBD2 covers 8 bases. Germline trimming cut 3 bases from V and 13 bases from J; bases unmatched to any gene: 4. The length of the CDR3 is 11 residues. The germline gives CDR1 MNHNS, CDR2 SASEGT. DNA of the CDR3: TGTGCCAGCAGTGAGGGGACTAGGGGGTACTTC. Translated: CASSEGTRGYF.

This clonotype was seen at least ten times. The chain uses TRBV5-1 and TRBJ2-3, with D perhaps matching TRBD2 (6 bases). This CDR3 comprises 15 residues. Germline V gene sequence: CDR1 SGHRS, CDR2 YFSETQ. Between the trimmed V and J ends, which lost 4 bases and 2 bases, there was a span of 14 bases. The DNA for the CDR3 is TGCGCCAGCAGCGGACTGGGACTCCTCACAGATACGCAGTATTTT. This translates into CASSGLGLLTDTQYF. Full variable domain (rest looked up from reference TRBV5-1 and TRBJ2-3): KAGVTQTPRYLIKTRGQQVTLSCSPISGHRSVSWYQQTPGQGLQFLFEYFSETQRNKGNFPGRFSGRQFSNSRSEMNVSTLELGDSALYLCASSGLGLLTDTQYFGPGTRLTVL.

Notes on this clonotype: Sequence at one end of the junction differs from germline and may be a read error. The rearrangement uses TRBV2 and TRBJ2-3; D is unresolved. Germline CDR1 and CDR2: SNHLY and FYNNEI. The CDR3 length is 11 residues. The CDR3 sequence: CVSSETRKQYF. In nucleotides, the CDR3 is TGTGTCAGCAGTGAAACTCGTAAGCAGTATTTT.

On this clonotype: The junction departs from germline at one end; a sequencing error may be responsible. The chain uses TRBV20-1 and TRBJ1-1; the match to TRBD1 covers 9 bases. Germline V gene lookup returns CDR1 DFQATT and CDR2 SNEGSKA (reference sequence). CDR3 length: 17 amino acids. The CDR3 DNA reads TGCAGTGCTCCAGATCCGGGACAGGGACTGAGGAACACTGAAACTTTCTTT. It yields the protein CSAPDPGQGLRNTETFF.

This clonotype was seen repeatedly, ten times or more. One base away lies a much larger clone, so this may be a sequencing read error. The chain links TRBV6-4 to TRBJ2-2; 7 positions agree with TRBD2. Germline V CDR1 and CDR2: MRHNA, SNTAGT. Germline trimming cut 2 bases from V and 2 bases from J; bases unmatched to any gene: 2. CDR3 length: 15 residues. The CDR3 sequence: CASSDAGENTGELFF. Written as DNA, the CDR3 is TGTGCCAGCAGTGACGCGGGGGAAAACACCGGGGAGCTGTTTTTT.

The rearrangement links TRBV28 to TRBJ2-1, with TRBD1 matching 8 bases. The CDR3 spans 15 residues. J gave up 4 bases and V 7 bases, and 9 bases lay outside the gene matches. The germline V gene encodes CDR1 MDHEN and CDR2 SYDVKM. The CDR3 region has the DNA TGTGCCAGCACCAACAAGGACAGGGCTTACAATGAGCAGTTCTTC. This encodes CASTNKDRAYNEQFF.

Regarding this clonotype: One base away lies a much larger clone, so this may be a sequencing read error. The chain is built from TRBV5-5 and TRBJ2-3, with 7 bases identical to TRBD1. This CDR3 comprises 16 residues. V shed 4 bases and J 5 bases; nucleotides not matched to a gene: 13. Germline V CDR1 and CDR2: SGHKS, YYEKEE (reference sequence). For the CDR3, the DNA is TGTGCCAGCAGCGAACACAGGGGTCCGTCTATAGATACGCAGTATTTT. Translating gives CASSEHRGPSIDTQYF. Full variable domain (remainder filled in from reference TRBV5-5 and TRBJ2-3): DAGVTQSPTHLIKTRGQQVTLRCSPISGHKSVSWYQQVLGQGPQFIFQYYEKEERGRGNFPDRFSARQFPNYSSELNVNALLLGDSALYLCASSEHRGPSIDTQYFGPGTRLTVL.

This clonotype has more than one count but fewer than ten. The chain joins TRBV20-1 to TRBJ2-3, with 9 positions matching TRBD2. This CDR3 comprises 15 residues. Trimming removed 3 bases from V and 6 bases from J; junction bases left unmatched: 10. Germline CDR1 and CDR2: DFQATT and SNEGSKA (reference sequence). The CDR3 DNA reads TGCAGTGCTAGTAGCCCAGGGACTAGCATGGATACGCAGTATTTT. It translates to CSASSPGTSMDTQYF.

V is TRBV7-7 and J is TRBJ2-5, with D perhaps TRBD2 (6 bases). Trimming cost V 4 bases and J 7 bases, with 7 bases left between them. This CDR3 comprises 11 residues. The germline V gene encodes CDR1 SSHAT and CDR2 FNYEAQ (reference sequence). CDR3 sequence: CASSSGVTQYF. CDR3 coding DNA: TGTGCCAGCAGCTCGGGGGTGACCCAGTACTTC. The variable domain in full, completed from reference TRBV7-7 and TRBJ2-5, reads GAGVSQSPRYKVTKRGQDVTLRCDPISSHATLYWYQQALGQGPEFLTYFNYEAQPDKSGLPSDRFSAERPEGSISTLTIQRTEQRDSAMYRCASSSGVTQYFGPGTRLLVL.

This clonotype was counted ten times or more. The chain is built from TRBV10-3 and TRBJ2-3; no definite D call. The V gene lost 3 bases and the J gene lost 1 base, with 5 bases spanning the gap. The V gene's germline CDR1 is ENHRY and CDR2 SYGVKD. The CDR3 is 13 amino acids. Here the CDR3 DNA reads TGTGCCATCAGTGACCAGGGCACAGATACGCAGTATTTT. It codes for CAISDQGTDTQYF.

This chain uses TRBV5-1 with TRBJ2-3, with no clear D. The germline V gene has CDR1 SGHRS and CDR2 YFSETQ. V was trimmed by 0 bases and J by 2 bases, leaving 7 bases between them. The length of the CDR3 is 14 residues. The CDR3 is CASSLELNTDTQYF. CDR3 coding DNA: TGCGCCAGCAGCTTGGAACTAAACACAGATACGCAGTATTTT.

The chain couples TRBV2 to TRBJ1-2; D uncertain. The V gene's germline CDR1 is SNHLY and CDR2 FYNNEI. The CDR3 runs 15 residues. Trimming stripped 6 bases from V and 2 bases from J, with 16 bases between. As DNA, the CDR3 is TGTGCCAGCAGCGCTATGGGGTCGGGGAACTATGGCTACACCTTC. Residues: CASSAMGSGNYGYTF. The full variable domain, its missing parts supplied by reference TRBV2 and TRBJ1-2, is EPEVTQTPSHQVTQMGQEVILRCVPISNHLYFYWYRQILGQKVEFLVSFYNNEISEKSEIFDDQFSVERPDGSNFTLKIRSTKLEDSAMYFCASSAMGSGNYGYTFGSGTRLTVV.